This is a list of T cell receptor beta chains from one sample in a study of blood T cell repertoires in COVID-19. Profiling relied on immunoSEQ multiplex PCR, and the TCRdb table lists in-frame clones only, not all of them. The table lists tens of thousands of clones, around 91% of them singletons. Sequences were obtained from peripheral blood. These receptors all come from a man between 70 and 80 years old with acute or convalescent COVID-19. Both conserved end residues are part of each CDR3.

V gene: TRBV5-4; CDR3 protein: CASSLVSGGGYNEQFF
V gene: TRBV7-2; CDR3 protein: CASSLEIAPNEQFF
V gene: TRBV19; CDR3 protein: CASSITGTDYGYTF
V gene: TRBV7-6; CDR3 protein: CASSERQGLNTEAFF
V gene: TRBV12-3/TRBV12-4; CDR3 protein: CASSLSTEAFF
V gene: TRBV9; CDR3 protein: CASSADSLNYGYTF
V gene: TRBV10-2; CDR3 protein: CASGLAPSNIQYF
V gene: TRBV18; CDR3 protein: CASSPGTDSGNTIYF
V gene: TRBV5-6; CDR3 protein: CASSQGQGFTEAFF
V gene: TRBV3-1/TRBV3-2; CDR3 protein: CASSQGQGANGYTF
V gene: TRBV5-4; CDR3 protein: CASSLRSQGGNEKLFF
V gene: TRBV5-4; CDR3 protein: CASSSTVVAATDTQYF
V gene: TRBV15; CDR3 protein: CATSSLPGLANTGELFF
V gene: TRBV13; CDR3 protein: CASRRGQETYEQYF
V gene: TRBV27; CDR3 protein: CASSLSGGGLAAWIF
V gene: TRBV18; CDR3 protein: CASSPIENSPLHF
V gene: TRBV5-1; CDR3 protein: CASRLEQGATGELFF
V gene: TRBV9; CDR3 protein: CASSVHIGGTGELFF
V gene: TRBV29-1; CDR3 protein: CSVQSGGANTIYF
V gene: TRBV9; CDR3 protein: CASSVGTGRNEQFF
V gene: TRBV9; CDR3 protein: CASSVAGGDTQYF
V gene: TRBV19; CDR3 protein: CASSPKTGTIYEQYF
V gene: TRBV4-1; CDR3 protein: CASSQGLARTGGTGELFF
V gene: TRBV5-1; CDR3 protein: CASSEIGGGTYGYTF
V gene: TRBV12-3/TRBV12-4; CDR3 protein: CASTPSSYEQYF
V gene: TRBV18; CDR3 protein: CASSPGARGYTF
V gene: TRBV9; CDR3 protein: CASSVYRGESTYNEQFF
V gene: TRBV6-2/TRBV6-3; CDR3 protein: CASSYLGLAGGQKPYNEQFF
V gene: TRBV19; CDR3 protein: CASRLGGPTEAFF
V gene: TRBV6-4; CDR3 protein: CASSASHTTYNEQFF